Shown below are 28 T cell receptor beta chains from a single sample sequenced in a study of blood T cells in healthy people across ages. A second about 7 to 12 cycle PCR used barcoded and J-beta primers. MiXCR was run by TCRdb on the 5' RACE reads, yielding one entry per CDR3 protein. The table includes about 670,000 distinct CDR3 sequences, approximately 52% detected once. Sequenced: blood. The receptors derive from a woman older than 75 in good health.

For this clonotype: Since a much larger clone is just one base distant, this may be a read error. V usage is TRBV20-1 and J usage is TRBJ2-1, with D unresolved. The tail of the sequence fits TRBJ2-7 better, so the J call may be wrong. This CDR3 spans 14 amino acids. The germline CDR1 and CDR2 sequences are DFQATT and SNEGSKA (reference sequence). The CDR3 sequence is CSARNSKAYNEQYF. The CDR3 nucleotides read TGCAGTGCTAGAAATAGCAAGGCCTACAATGAGCAGTACTTC.

The CDR3: CASSSWGNEQFF. In nucleotides, the CDR3 is TGTGCCAGCAGCAGCTGGGGCAATGAGCAGTTCTTC. This chain uses TRBV11-2 with TRBJ2-1, with D hard to call. Deletions cut 5 bases from V and 6 bases from J, with 8 bases between. Germline V CDR1 and CDR2: SGHAT, FQNNGV. There are 12 residues in the CDR3.

The J gene is TRBJ1-2, the V gene TRBV28, with 9 positions matching TRBD1. CDR3 length: 15 amino acids. Trimming removed 5 bases from V and 4 bases from J; junction bases left unmatched: 8. Germline V lookup: CDR1 MDHEN, CDR2 SYDVKM. The CDR3 loop reads CASSPPGQGGYGYTF. The CDR3 region has the DNA TGTGCCAGCAGTCCCCCGGGACAGGGTGGCTATGGCTACACCTTC.

This sequence joins TRBV15 and TRBJ2-1, with D uncertain. This CDR3 region has 14 residues. The V end was cut by 4 bases, the J end by 6 bases, with 13 bases between. Germline-derived CDR1 and CDR2 are LNHNV and YYDKDF (reference sequence). The CDR3 DNA reads as TGTGCCACCAGCATTAGGGCGATCGGCAATGAGCAGTTCTTC. This sequence encodes CATSIRAIGNEQFF. The variable domain in full, with the rest retrieved from reference TRBV15 and TRBJ2-1, is DAMVIQNPRYQVTQFGKPVTLSCSQTLNHNVMYWYQQKSSQAPKLLFHYYDKDFNNEADTPDNFQSRRPNTSFCFLDIRSPGLGDTAMYLCATSIRAIGNEQFFGPGTRLTVL.

J is TRBJ2-2 and V is TRBV7-2; the match to TRBD2 covers 7 bases. This CDR3 has 17 residues. CDR1 and CDR2 (germline): SGHTA, FQGNSA. J gave up 2 bases and V 6 bases, and 12 bases lay outside the gene matches. The CDR3 sequence is CASSRGGLQTNTGELFF. CDR3 bases: TGTGCCAGCAGTCGCGGGGGACTACAAACCAACACCGGGGAGCTGTTTTTT. The full variable domain, its missing parts supplied by reference TRBV7-2 and TRBJ2-2, is GAGVSQSPSNKVTEKGKDVELRCDPISGHTALYWYRQSLGQGLEFLIYFQGNSAPDKSGLPSDRFSAERTGGSVSTLTIQRTQQEDSAVYLCASSRGGLQTNTGELFFGEGSRLTVL.

This clonotype was seen at least ten times. V and J are TRBV2 and TRBJ2-3, with D possibly being TRBD2 (6 bases). The CDR3 loop spans 14 amino acids. The V end was cut by 2 bases, the J end by 8 bases, with 14 bases between. Germline lookup yields CDR1 SNHLY and CDR2 FYNNEI. Written as DNA, the CDR3 is TGTGCCAGCAGTGAAAGGGAGGCGTTAGGTACGCAGTATTTT. Its protein is CASSEREALGTQYF.

This clonotype was seen ten or more times. This rearrangement joins TRBV30 to TRBJ2-7; TRBD2 agrees at 11 bases. Germline CDR1 reads GTSNPN; CDR2 reads SVGIG (reference sequence). V dropped 4 bases and J dropped 11; count of bases not matched to a gene: 4. The CDR3 is 11 residues long. CDR3 sequence reads: CAWTSGGREYF. The DNA for the CDR3 is TGTGCCTGGACTAGCGGGGGGAGGGAGTACTTC.

This clonotype was observed a handful of times. The chain uses TRBV5-6 and TRBJ2-4, with D uncertain. TRBJ2-7 matches the DNA end more closely, so the J call is doubtful. The germline gives CDR1 SGHDT, CDR2 YYEEEE. This CDR3 comprises 13 residues. CDR3 sequence reads: CASSVSGVYEQYF. In DNA, the CDR3 is TGTGCCAGCAGCGTGTCAGGAGTCTACGAGCAGTACTTC.

On this clonotype itself: A much larger clone lies one base from this, so it may be a read error. The gene calls are TRBV12-3 or TRBV12-4 and TRBJ2-1; 11 positions match TRBD2. CDR3 length equals 14 residues. V was clipped by 5 bases and J by 10 bases; unmatched bases: 7. The CDR3 protein is CASSATSGTGEQFF. As DNA, the CDR3 is TGTGCCAGCAGTGCGACTAGCGGGACGGGGGAGCAGTTCTTC.

The chain uses TRBV5-1 and TRBJ2-7, with TRBD2 identical over 13 bases. The CDR3 runs 15 residues. Germline V lookup: CDR1 SGHRS, CDR2 YFSETQ. Trimming cost V 3 bases and J 2 bases; bases outside gene matches: 2. CDR3 coding DNA: TGCGCCAGCAGCTGGACTAGCGGGAGTACCTACGAGCAGTACTTC. Encoded protein: CASSWTSGSTYEQYF.

In the case of this clonotype: A read error is possible here, since a much larger clone lies one base away. V gene TRBV5-5 combines with J gene TRBJ2-3, with 7 nucleotides matching TRBD1. CDR1 and CDR2 from the germline V gene are SGHKS and YYEKEE (reference sequence). Losses at the gene ends were 4 bases for V and 8 bases for J; bases not matched to a gene: 10. This CDR3 has 14 residues. The CDR3 nucleotides are TGTGCCAGCAGCCCCGGGACAGTATTCGGTACGCAGTATTTT. Its translation is CASSPGTVFGTQYF.

The chain carries TRBV10-3 and TRBJ2-2, with D perhaps TRBD2 (6 bases). There are 15 residues in the CDR3. V lost 8 bases and J lost 4, with 17 bases in between. CDR1 ENHRY and CDR2 SYGVKD come from the germline V gene. The DNA of the CDR3 is TGTGCCATCGGGGGGAATTCCCCGAGCACCGGGGAGCTGTTTTTT. This sequence encodes CAIGGNSPSTGELFF.

This chain uses TRBV28 with TRBJ2-7; TRBD2 matches at 8 bases. Trimming at V came to 5 bases and at J to 0 bases, leaving 9 bases not matched to a gene. Germline assignment: CDR1 MDHEN and CDR2 SYDVKM. This CDR3 has 16 residues. As DNA, the CDR3 is TGTGCCAGCAGTGCCCCAATAGCGGGAAGCTCCTACGAGCAGTACTTC. This translates into CASSAPIAGSSYEQYF.

The chain joins TRBV20-1 to TRBJ2-6; weak D call: TRBD2 (5 bases). The CDR3 is made up of 19 amino acids. The ends were cut back, 0 bases at V and 0 bases at J, with 18 bases in the middle. CDR1 is DFQATT and CDR2 is SNEGSKA in the germline V gene (reference sequence). The CDR3 spells CSARDLWDMGASGANVLTF. CDR3 nucleotide sequence: TGCAGTGCTAGAGATCTGTGGGATATGGGAGCCTCTGGGGCCAACGTCCTGACTTTC.

V and J are TRBV7-6 and TRBJ1-1; possibly TRBD1 for D (6 bases). The CDR3 covers 14 residues. Germline CDR1 and CDR2: SGHVS and FNYEAQ. V gave up 5 bases and J gave up 3 bases, with 13 bases separating them. CDR3 sequence: CASSRAHRDTEAFF. Written as DNA, the CDR3 is TGTGCCAGCAGCCGTGCGCACAGGGACACTGAAGCTTTCTTT.

This clonotype was observed a single time. The chain carries TRBV10-3 and TRBJ2-7, with TRBD2 identical over 10 bases. There are 15 residues in the CDR3. Germline CDR1 reads ENHRY; CDR2 reads SYGVKD. J lost 7 bases, V lost 10 bases, and 16 bases had no gene match. The CDR3: CASSPPAGGGNEQYF. DNA of the CDR3: TGTGCCAGCAGCCCCCCAGCGGGGGGGGGCAATGAGCAGTACTTC.

In this sample, this clonotype turned up a few times. The V gene is TRBV12-3 or TRBV12-4, the J gene TRBJ1-6; 7 nucleotides line up with TRBD1. The CDR3 covers 16 residues. Losses at the gene ends were 5 bases for V and 9 bases for J; bases not matched to a gene: 13. CDR3 bases: TGTGCCAGCAGTAAGGGACAGTTGGTCATAGGTTCACCCCTCCACTTT. Amino acid sequence: CASSKGQLVIGSPLHF.

A word on this clonotype: This sequence may be a read error, since a much larger clone differs from it by one base. The chain recombines TRBV9 with TRBJ2-1, with 8 bases identical to TRBD2. The J call may be wrong; the DNA end is better matched by TRBJ2-7. The CDR3 runs to 16 residues. CDR1 is SGDLS and CDR2 is YYNGEE in the germline V gene. The CDR3 DNA reads as TGTGCCAGCAGCGTGACGGGGGGGAACTCCTACAATGAGCAGTACTTC. Translated, it gives CASSVTGGNSYNEQYF.

This chain connects TRBV15 to TRBJ1-2; D uncertain. CDR3 length: 16 residues. Trimming removed 3 bases from V and 4 bases from J, with 18 bases in between. Per germline, CDR1 LNHNV and CDR2 YYDKDF (reference sequence). In DNA, the CDR3 is TGTGCCACCAGCAGTCATACCCATAGGGCGGGCTATGGCTACACCTTC. Residues: CATSSHTHRAGYGYTF. Together with reference TRBV15 and TRBJ1-2, the CDR3 gives the full variable domain: DAMVIQNPRYQVTQFGKPVTLSCSQTLNHNVMYWYQQKSSQAPKLLFHYYDKDFNNEADTPDNFQSRRPNTSFCFLDIRSPGLGDTAMYLCATSSHTHRAGYGYTFGSGTRLTVV.

This clonotype was seen repeatedly, ten times or more. The chain joins TRBV10-3 to TRBJ2-7; TRBD2 matches 11 bases. CDR1 is ENHRY and CDR2 is SYGVKD in the germline V gene. J gave up 1 base and V 4 bases, and 3 bases lay outside the gene matches. The CDR3 is 15 residues long. CDR3: CAISAGTSGSYEQYF. CDR3 DNA: TGTGCCATCAGTGCCGGGACTAGCGGTTCCTACGAGCAGTACTTC.

CDR3 sequence: CASSLWSANINTEAFF. As DNA, the CDR3 is TGTGCCAGCAGTTTGTGGTCGGCCAACATTAACACTGAAGCTTTCTTT. The V and J genes are TRBV27 and TRBJ1-1; D remains unclear. The germline gives CDR1 MNHEY, CDR2 SMNVEV (reference sequence). The CDR3 runs 16 residues. V was cut by 3 bases and J by 2 bases, with 16 bases left in between.

In this sample, this clonotype turned up a few times. The gene calls are TRBV20-1 and TRBJ2-1; unclear D gene. This CDR3 contains 18 residues. The V end lost 0 bases, the J end lost 7 bases, and 25 bases lay between the germline ends. CDR1 and CDR2 from the germline V gene are DFQATT and SNEGSKA (reference sequence). This chain's CDR3 is CSARDYGSTASSPNEQFF. The DNA of the CDR3 is TGCAGTGCTAGAGATTATGGCTCCACCGCTTCTTCTCCTAATGAGCAGTTCTTC.

By frequency in the sample, this clonotype is medium-sized. V usage is TRBV24-1 and J usage is TRBJ2-7, with 7 bases lining up with TRBD1. The CDR3 length is 15 residues. V shed 6 bases, J shed 0 bases, and the junction held 7 bases outside the gene matches. From germline, CDR1 is KGHDR and CDR2 SFDVKD. CDR3 in DNA: TGTGCCACCAGTCCTCGGACAGGCAACTCCTACGAGCAGTACTTC. This translates into CATSPRTGNSYEQYF.

To note about this clonotype: It may be a read error: a sequence one base away is much more abundant. V and J are TRBV5-1 and TRBJ2-3; D is uncertain. This CDR3 region has 14 residues. Germline lookup yields CDR1 SGHRS and CDR2 YFSETQ. For the CDR3, the DNA is TGCGCCAACAGCTTGCCTCAGAAAACAGATACGCAGTATTTT. Translation gives CANSLPQKTDTQYF.

Worth noting for this clonotype: A read error may be the cause here, since a much bigger clone is one base away. This chain links TRBV12-3 or TRBV12-4 with TRBJ2-3; perhaps TRBD1 as D (6 bases). Trimming stripped 6 bases from V and 8 bases from J, with 21 bases between. The CDR3 covers 15 residues. CDR3 sequence (DNA): TGTGCCAGCAGGGTTATACAGGGAGCTCGGGGTACGCAGTATTTT. Its translation: CASRVIQGARGTQYF.

This clonotype has just one count. The rearrangement uses TRBV12-3 or TRBV12-4 and TRBJ2-7; tentative D call: TRBD2 (6 bases). The CDR3 is 16 residues long. V shed 7 bases and J shed 0 bases, with 19 bases lying between them. CDR3 DNA sequence: TGTGCCAGCACCCAGGGTTCGGGGGAAAGCTCCTACGAGCAGTACTTC. Translating gives CASTQGSGESSYEQYF.

This clonotype has only a few counts. In DNA form, the CDR3 reads TGCGCCAGCAAAGGTCAGGGGGATTCACCCCTCCACTTT. It specifies CASKGQGDSPLHF. J is TRBJ1-6 and V is TRBV5-1; TRBD1 matches 7 bases. The CDR3 length is 13 residues. The germline V gene encodes CDR1 SGHRS and CDR2 YFSETQ. Germline trimming cut 6 bases from V and 8 bases from J; bases unmatched to any gene: 5.

The chain joins TRBV5-1 to TRBJ2-7; TRBD1 matches 10 bases. The V gene end was trimmed by 3 bases and the J gene end by 1 base; junction bases not matched to a gene: 1. The CDR3 runs to 14 residues. Germline-derived CDR1 and CDR2 are SGHRS and YFSETQ. The CDR3 is CASSWDRGSYEQYF. The CDR3 nucleotides read TGCGCCAGCAGCTGGGACAGGGGATCCTACGAGCAGTACTTC.